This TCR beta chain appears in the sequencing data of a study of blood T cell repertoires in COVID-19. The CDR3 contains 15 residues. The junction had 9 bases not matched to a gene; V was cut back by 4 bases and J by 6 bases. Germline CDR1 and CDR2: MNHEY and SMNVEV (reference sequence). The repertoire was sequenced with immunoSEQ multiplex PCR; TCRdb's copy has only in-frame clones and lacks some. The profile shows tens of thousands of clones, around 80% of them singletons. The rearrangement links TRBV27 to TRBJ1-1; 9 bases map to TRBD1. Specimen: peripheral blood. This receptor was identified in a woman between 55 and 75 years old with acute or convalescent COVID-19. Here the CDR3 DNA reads TGTGCCAGCAGTTACTGGGACAGGGAGGGAGCTGAAGCTTTCTTT. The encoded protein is CASSYWDREGAEAFF.